This T cell receptor (beta chain) was profiled in a study of regulatory T cells in long-lasting Graves disease. Regarding time point: newly diagnosed GD, antithyroid drugs for less than 3 months. PBMC RNA was the source of the TCR library. CDR3 length equals 14 residues. Germline-derived CDR1 and CDR2 are MDHEN and SYDVKM. Trimming stripped 3 bases from V and 9 bases from J, with 16 bases between. Libraries of TCR beta came from iRepertoire HTBI primers plus Arm-PCR of CDR3 regions. TCRdb passed the multiplex PCR reads through MiXCR, listing each CDR3 protein once. Of more than 400,000 distinct CDR3 sequences in the sample, 15% to 20% are singletons; the top ten hold 12%. This clonotype was picked up a small number of times. In addition, the sample was reused for a study of T cells in Graves' hyperthyroidism and ophthalmopathy.

The specimen was peripheral blood mononuclear cells (PBMCs), collected at new diagnosis, from a patient treated with antithyroid drugs. V and J are TRBV28 and TRBJ2-3; D is possibly TRBD1 (6 bases). The source of this sequence is a man in his forties or fifties with Graves disease. The CDR3 sequence: CASSFLGPRGTQYF. CDR3 sequence (DNA): TGTGCCAGCAGTTTCTTGGGCCCAAGGGGGACGCAGTATTTT.